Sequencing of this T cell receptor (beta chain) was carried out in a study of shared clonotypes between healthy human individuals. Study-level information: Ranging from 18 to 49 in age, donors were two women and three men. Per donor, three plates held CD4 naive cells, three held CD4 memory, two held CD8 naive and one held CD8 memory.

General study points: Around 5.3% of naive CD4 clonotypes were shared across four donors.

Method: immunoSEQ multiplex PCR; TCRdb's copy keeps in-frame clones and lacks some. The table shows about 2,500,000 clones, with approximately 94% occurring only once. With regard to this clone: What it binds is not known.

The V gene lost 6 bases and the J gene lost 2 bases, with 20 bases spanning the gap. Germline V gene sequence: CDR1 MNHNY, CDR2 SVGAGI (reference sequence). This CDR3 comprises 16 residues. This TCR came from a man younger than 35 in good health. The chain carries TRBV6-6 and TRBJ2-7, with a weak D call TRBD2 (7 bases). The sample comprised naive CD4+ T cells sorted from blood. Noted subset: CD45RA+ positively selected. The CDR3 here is CASSQGGGPAAYEQYF. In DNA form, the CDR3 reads TGTGCCAGCAGCCAGGGCGGGGGCCCCGCGGCCTACGAGCAGTACTTC.